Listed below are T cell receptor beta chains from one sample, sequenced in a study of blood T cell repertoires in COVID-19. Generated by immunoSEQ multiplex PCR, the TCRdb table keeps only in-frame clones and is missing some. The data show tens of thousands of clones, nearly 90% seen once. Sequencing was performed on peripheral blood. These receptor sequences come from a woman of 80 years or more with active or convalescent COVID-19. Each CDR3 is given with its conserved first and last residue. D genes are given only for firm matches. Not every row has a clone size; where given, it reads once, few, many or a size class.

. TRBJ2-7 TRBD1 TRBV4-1 TGCGCCAGCAGCCCGTCGGGACAGGAACCCTACGAGCAGTACTTC CASSPSGQEPYEQYF
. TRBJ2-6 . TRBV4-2 TGTGCCAGCAGCGAGTCCGGGGCGGGGTCTGGGGCCAACGTCCTGACTTTC CASSESGAGSGANVLTF
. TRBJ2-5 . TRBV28 TGTGCCAGCAGCCGAACTAGCATTGAGACCCAGTACTTC CASSRTSIETQYF
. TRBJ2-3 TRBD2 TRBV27 TGTGCCAGCAGTTCCCGGACTAGCGGGAGTGGCACAGATACGCAGTATTTT CASSSRTSGSGTDTQYF
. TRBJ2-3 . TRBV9 TGTGCCAGCAGCGTAGAAACGGTCCGCACAGATACGCAGTATTTT CASSVETVRTDTQYF
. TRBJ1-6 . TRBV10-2 TGCGCCAGCAGTGAGACTAGCCTGAGCTCCTATAATTCACCCCTCCACTTT CASSETSLSSYNSPLHF
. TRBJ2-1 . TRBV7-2 TGTGCCAGCAGCATACAACCGGACATCTCTTACAATGAGCAGTTCTTC CASSIQPDISYNEQFF
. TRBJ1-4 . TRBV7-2 TGTGCCAGCAGCACGTCTCTGGGCGAAAAACTGTTTTTT CASSTSLGEKLFF
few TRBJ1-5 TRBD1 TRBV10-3 TGTGCCATCAGTTCAACAGGGGGAATTGGTCAGCCCCAGCATTTT CAISSTGGIGQPQHF
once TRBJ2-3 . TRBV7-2 TGTGCCAGCAGCTTACAAAGCGCAGATACGCAGTATTTT CASSLQSADTQYF
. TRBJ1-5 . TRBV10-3 TGTGCCGCGGGGGGCCCCAATCAGCCCCAGCATTTT CAAGGPNQPQHF
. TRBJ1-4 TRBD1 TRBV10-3 TGTGCCATCAGCTCCGGGACAGGGAAACGACTTAATGAAAAACTGTTTTTT CAISSGTGKRLNEKLFF
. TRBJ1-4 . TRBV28 TGTGCCAGCAGTTTCGGAGGGTGGCAGGAAAAACTGTTTTTT CASSFGGWQEKLFF
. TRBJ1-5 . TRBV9 TGTGCCAGCAGCGTATCAAGGGGCGATCAGCCCCAGCATTTT CASSVSRGDQPQHF
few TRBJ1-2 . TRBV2 TGTGCCAGCAGTGAGGAAGGGAGTGGCTACACCTTC CASSEEGSGYTF
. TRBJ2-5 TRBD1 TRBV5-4 TGTGCCAGCAGCATGGGACAGGGACAAGAGACCCAGTACTTC CASSMGQGQETQYF
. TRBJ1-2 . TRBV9 TGTGCCAGCAGCGAAGGGAGGGATGGCTACACCTTC CASSEGRDGYTF
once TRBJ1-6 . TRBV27 TGTGCCAGCACTGTGGGGGGGGCGATCGGTAATTCACCCCTCCACTTT CASTVGGAIGNSPLHF